The 11 T cell receptor beta chains in this list originate from one sample, sequenced in a study of T cells in Graves' hyperthyroidism and ophthalmopathy. Researchers took RNA transcripts and amplified the TCR beta CDR3 regions from them. Carried out on the TCR CDR3, a first-round RT-PCR used the HTBI primer set. TCRdb reprocessed the multiplex PCR reads with MiXCR, giving one entry per CDR3 protein. The top ten hold 20% to 25% of the sample, which has 380,000 or so distinct CDR3 sequences, about 15% seen once. The material sequenced was blood. The source is a woman in her 30s with Graves' hyperthyroidism.

This clonotype has ten or more counts. The chain combines TRBV28 with TRBJ2-7; D is possibly TRBD1 (6 bases). Germline V gene data show CDR1 as MDHEN and CDR2 as SYDVKM. This CDR3 region has 11 residues. The V and J ends lost 6 bases and 6 bases respectively, with 9 bases between them. The DNA for the CDR3 is TGTGCCAGCAGACAGGGTTTCGAGCAGTACTTC. Its translation is CASRQGFEQYF.

The chain joins TRBV28 to TRBJ2-2, with TRBD2 identical over 9 bases. V lost 8 bases, J lost 5 bases, and 15 bases stayed unmatched. The germline CDR1 and CDR2 sequences are MDHEN and SYDVKM. This CDR3 contains 17 residues. For the CDR3, the DNA is TGTGCCAGCGGCTGGGCTAGCGGGACGGGCGGGACCGGGGAGCTGTTTTTT. Protein product: CASGWASGTGGTGELFF.

This clonotype was counted ten times or more. The rearrangement uses TRBV28 and TRBJ2-1, with 8 bases lining up with TRBD2. The V and J ends lost 5 bases and 8 bases, in that order; junction bases with no gene match: 14. Germline lookup yields CDR1 MDHEN and CDR2 SYDVKM. CDR3 length: 16 residues. The CDR3 region has the DNA TGTGCCAGCAGTCCCCTCCTGAGCGGGAGCTGGCATGAGCAGTTCTTC. Its protein product is CASSPLLSGSWHEQFF.

A note on this clonotype: This may stem from a read error, because a much larger clone lies one nucleotide away. The chain employs TRBV20-1 and TRBJ2-5; 7 bases align to TRBD2. Germline CDR1 reads DFQATT; CDR2 reads SNEGSKA (reference sequence). V lost 8 bases to trimming and J lost 4 bases; unmatched junction nucleotides: 13. The CDR3 spans 14 residues. The CDR3 here is CSTNTVGGRETQYF. CDR3 in DNA: TGCAGTACCAATACGGTGGGAGGGAGAGAGACCCAGTACTTC.

The gene calls are TRBV7-2 and TRBJ2-3, with 9 bases aligning to TRBD2. Germline V gives CDR1 SGHTA, CDR2 FQGNSA. The CDR3 loop spans 14 amino acids. Trimming cost V 5 bases and J 5 bases; bases outside gene matches: 5. The CDR3 DNA is TGTGCCAGCAGCCGCGGGAGGGCGTTAGATACGCAGTATTTT. Amino acids: CASSRGRALDTQYF.

The genes are TRBV7-2 and TRBJ2-7; D not resolved. CDR3 length: 14 amino acids. Trimming removed 4 bases at V and 3 bases at J, with 13 bases between. Germline assignment: CDR1 SGHTA and CDR2 FQGNSA. CDR3: CASSSVALGYEQYF. CDR3 nucleotide sequence: TGTGCCAGCAGCTCCGTTGCCCTTGGCTACGAGCAGTACTTC.

This clonotype was counted at least ten times. The chain carries TRBV28 and TRBJ1-5; weak D call: TRBD1 (6 bases). The CDR3 consists of 13 residues. V lost 4 bases and J lost 2, with 6 bases in between. From germline, CDR1 is MDHEN and CDR2 SYDVKM. The CDR3 spells CASSSGGNQPQHF. The CDR3 bases are TGTGCCAGCAGTTCAGGGGGCAATCAGCCCCAGCATTTT.

This clonotype has just a few counts. The chain carries TRBV9 and TRBJ1-6; D unclear. The germline V and J ends were trimmed by 0 bases and 9 bases, with 7 bases remaining between them. This CDR3 is built from 13 residues. The V gene's germline CDR1 is SGDLS and CDR2 YYNGEE. CDR3 amino acids: CASSVAVSSPLHF. The CDR3 nucleotides read TGTGCCAGCAGCGTAGCTGTCAGTTCACCCCTCCACTTT.

This chain joins TRBV24-1 and TRBJ2-1, with D hard to call. The V gene lost 4 bases and the J gene lost 10 bases, with 16 bases spanning the gap. The length of the CDR3 is 14 residues. CDR1 KGHDR and CDR2 SFDVKD come from the germline V gene. The CDR3 DNA is TGTGCCACCAGTGAACCTAGAAATTTTGGCGAGCAGTTCTTC. It specifies CATSEPRNFGEQFF.

This clonotype appeared many times. This chain connects TRBV12-3 or TRBV12-4 to TRBJ2-1; 8 nucleotides line up with TRBD2. CDR3 length: 15 amino acids. The ends lost 7 bases at V and 7 bases at J; junction bases unmatched: 12. The CDR3 nucleotides are TGTGCCAGCACCGGGAGCGGGAGAGGGCGGAATGAGCAGTTCTTC. Encoded protein: CASTGSGRGRNEQFF.

Many counts were recorded for this clonotype. This chain links TRBV2 with TRBJ1-5, with D possibly matching TRBD1 (5 bases). Per the germline V gene, CDR1 is SNHLY and CDR2 is FYNNEI. V was shortened by 4 bases and J by 0 bases, with 22 bases between the two germline ends. CDR3 length: 19 amino acids. The CDR3 loop is CASSGSAGGVRYSNQPQHF. The CDR3 DNA follows: TGTGCCAGCAGTGGGTCAGCAGGAGGGGTGAGGTATAGCAATCAGCCCCAGCATTTT.